The next 20 T cell receptor beta chains were all read from a single sample in a study of radiotherapy plus CTLA-4 blockade in lung cancer. The data were produced by immunoSEQ multiplex PCR, yet TCRdb's version contains in-frame clones alone and is incomplete. The table includes tens of thousands of clones, 84% detected once. The sequencing used peripheral blood, collected from a patient treated with radiotherapy plus ipilimumab. The origin of the receptors is a human donor with non-small cell lung cancer whose response to radiotherapy plus ipilimumab could not be evaluated.

A few counts support this clone. The chain links TRBV11-2 to TRBJ2-3; TRBD2 matches at 11 bases. The CDR3 length is 18 residues. The germline CDR1 and CDR2 sequences are SGHAT and FQNNGV. V lost 5 bases and J lost 2; bases outside the gene matches: 12. The CDR3 DNA follows: TGTGCCAGCAGCCGGAGACCGGGACTAGCGGATGTCACAGATACGCAGTATTTT. Amino acid sequence: CASSRRPGLADVTDTQYF.

The V gene is TRBV19, the J gene TRBJ2-7, with D possibly being TRBD2 (5 bases). The V gene lost 1 base and the J gene lost 1 base, with 17 bases spanning the gap. The CDR3 totals 17 residues. Germline V gives CDR1 LNHDA, CDR2 SQIVND (reference sequence). This CDR3 is CASSIVGLSVGSYEQYF. As DNA, the CDR3 is TGTGCCAGTAGTATAGTAGGACTTTCGGTAGGATCCTACGAGCAGTACTTC.

In this sample, this clone turned up once. The chain links TRBV7-8 to TRBJ2-1; TRBD2 might be the D (6 bases). The V gene's germline CDR1 is SGHVS and CDR2 FQNEAQ. The germline V and J ends were trimmed by 2 bases and 12 bases, with 20 bases remaining between them. CDR3 length: 15 residues. This CDR3 reads CASSLRDFRVQGQFF. In DNA form, the CDR3 reads TGTGCCAGCAGCTTAAGGGACTTTCGGGTCCAGGGGCAGTTCTTC.

This sequence joins TRBV4-3 and TRBJ2-7; 10 bases agree with TRBD1. CDR1 and CDR2 (germline): LGHNA, YSLEER. This CDR3 contains 14 residues. Trimming at V came to 5 bases and at J to 4 bases, leaving 5 bases not matched to a gene. The CDR3 reads CASSTRQGAYEQYF. CDR3 sequence (DNA): TGCGCCAGCAGCACCCGACAGGGGGCTTACGAGCAGTACTTC.

The chain employs TRBV7-2 and TRBJ1-2; 7 bases are shared with TRBD1. The CDR3 covers 13 residues. Germline lookup yields CDR1 SGHTA and CDR2 FQGNSA. Germline trimming cut 5 bases from V and 8 bases from J; bases unmatched to any gene: 8. This CDR3 reads CASSPGQLGGYTF. The CDR3 coding sequence is TGTGCCAGCAGCCCGGGACAGCTAGGCGGCTACACCTTC.

This clone was found a few times. This chain uses TRBV5-1 with TRBJ2-3, with D perhaps matching TRBD1 (5 bases). Trimming took off 0 bases at V and 4 bases at J, with 12 bases between the two ends. The CDR3 extends over 15 amino acids. The V gene's germline CDR1 is SGHRS and CDR2 YFSETQ. CDR3 DNA: TGCGCCAGCAGCTTGGATACAGGACGGGCAGATACGCAGTATTTT. Translation gives CASSLDTGRADTQYF.

The chain uses TRBV29-1 and TRBJ2-1, with a weak D call TRBD1 (5 bases). The CDR3 runs to 15 residues. Germline V gene data show CDR1 as SQVTM and CDR2 as ANQGSEA. Trimming shortened V by 5 bases and J by 2 bases, and 16 bases separated the two germline ends. The chain's CDR3 is CSVKVWSGTYNEQFF. The CDR3 bases are TGCAGCGTTAAAGTTTGGTCAGGGACCTACAATGAGCAGTTCTTC.

This clone was detected only a few times. The CDR3 reads CATSVRQGEKLFF. The CDR3, as DNA: TGTGCCACCAGCGTACGTCAGGGGGAAAAACTGTTTTTT. The chain combines TRBV15 with TRBJ1-4, with D possibly being TRBD1 (6 bases). This CDR3 region has 13 residues. Germline-derived CDR1 and CDR2 are LNHNV and YYDKDF (reference sequence). The germline V and J ends were trimmed by 5 bases and 8 bases, with 12 bases remaining between them.

The rearrangement links TRBV4-3 to TRBJ1-2; no clear D gene. There are 15 residues in the CDR3. Germline assignment: CDR1 LGHNA and CDR2 YSLEER. V dropped 0 bases and J dropped 4 bases, with 12 bases sitting between them. CDR3 loop: CASSQDSTASYGYTF. The DNA for the CDR3 is TGCGCCAGCAGCCAAGATAGCACGGCCTCCTATGGCTACACCTTC.

In this sample, this clone turned up a few times. V is TRBV6-6 and J is TRBJ1-1, with 9 bases aligning to TRBD1. The V gene's germline CDR1 is MNHNY and CDR2 SVGAGI (reference sequence). The V and J ends lost 5 bases and 7 bases, in that order; junction bases with no gene match: 11. This CDR3 contains 15 residues. The CDR3 DNA reads as TGTGCCAGCAGTGGGGGACATACAGGGGGCGGTGAAGCTTTCTTT. It specifies CASSGGHTGGGEAFF.

This chain connects TRBV19 to TRBJ2-7, with D possibly matching TRBD1 (6 bases). CDR3 length: 13 amino acids. V was pared by 8 bases and J by 6 bases, with 17 bases between. Germline V gene lookup returns CDR1 LNHDA and CDR2 SQIVND (reference sequence). CDR3 nucleotides: TGTGCCAGTTCCCCCGGGCCAGGGGTCGAGCAGTACTTC. Protein sequence: CASSPGPGVEQYF. Complete variable domain (other parts from reference TRBV19 and TRBJ2-7): DGGITQSPKYLFRKEGQNVTLSCEQNLNHDAMYWYRQDPGQGLRLIYYSQIVNDFQKGDIAEGYSVSREKKESFPLTVTSAQKNPTAFYLCASSPGPGVEQYFGPGTRLTVT.

This clone appeared a few times. The chain employs TRBV4-3 and TRBJ1-5; weak D call: TRBD1 (5 bases). CDR1 LGHNA and CDR2 YSLEER come from the germline V gene. The CDR3 is made up of 18 amino acids. V dropped 0 bases and J dropped 4 bases, with 19 bases sitting between them. CDR3 protein: CASSQDRMRVTANQPQHF. The CDR3 nucleotides are TGCGCCAGCAGCCAAGATCGAATGCGTGTGACAGCAAATCAGCCCCAGCATTTT.

Only a few counts were recorded for this clone. The rearrangement uses TRBV7-9 and TRBJ1-1; D call uncertain. The ends were cut back, 4 bases at V and 5 bases at J, with 8 bases in the middle. Germline CDR1 SEHNR, CDR2 FQNEAQ (reference sequence). The CDR3 covers 12 residues. The CDR3 DNA reads TGTGCCAGCAGCTCAGGAGGGACTGAAGCTTTCTTT. This sequence encodes CASSSGGTEAFF.

This sequence joins TRBV27 and TRBJ2-5; 9 nucleotides match TRBD1. Germline V gene sequence: CDR1 MNHEY, CDR2 SMNVEV (reference sequence). The CDR3 is 16 amino acids. With V trimmed by 1 base and J by 4 bases, 7 bases remained unmatched. The CDR3 is CASSLYGTGNRETQYF. Written as DNA, the CDR3 is TGTGCCAGCAGTTTATATGGGACAGGGAATAGAGAGACCCAGTACTTC.

Written as DNA, the CDR3 is TGCAGCGCCCGGACTAGCGGTGCCTACGAGCAGTACTTC. Translation: CSARTSGAYEQYF. This chain uses TRBV29-1 with TRBJ2-7; 10 bases fit TRBD2. After removal of 7 bases from V and 2 bases from J, the junction contained 5 bases not matched to a gene. Germline CDR1 reads SQVTM; CDR2 reads ANQGSEA. There are 13 residues in the CDR3.

This clone is a singleton in its sample. This rearrangement joins TRBV5-1 to TRBJ2-7, with TRBD1 matching over 9 bases. J was trimmed by 2 bases and V by 5 bases; bases with no gene match: 8. Germline lookup yields CDR1 SGHRS and CDR2 YFSETQ. The CDR3 consists of 15 residues. The CDR3 DNA sequence: TGCGCCAGCAGTTTGCGGACAGGGGTGACCTACGAGCAGTACTTC. It codes for CASSLRTGVTYEQYF.

The chain couples TRBV27 to TRBJ2-3; D unresolved. V was trimmed by 9 bases and J by 5 bases, leaving 9 bases between them. This CDR3 region has 11 residues. Looked up from germline, CDR1 is MNHEY and CDR2 is SMNVEV (reference sequence). The CDR3 is CASPLGDTQYF. The CDR3 bases are TGTGCCAGTCCGCTAGGAGATACGCAGTATTTT.

This clone was found once. The chain combines TRBV7-3 with TRBJ2-3, with D unclear. Germline CDR1 reads SGHTA; CDR2 reads FQGTGA. This CDR3 has 14 amino acids. Trimming cost V 3 bases and J 2 bases, with 9 bases left between them. The CDR3 loop is CASSFSRNTDTQYF. The CDR3 DNA is TGTGCCAGCAGCTTTAGTCGTAACACAGATACGCAGTATTTT.

In its sample, this clone was seen once. This rearrangement joins TRBV10-3 to TRBJ2-7; no clear D gene. CDR3 length: 14 residues. Germline values: CDR1 ENHRY, CDR2 SYGVKD. Trimming took 2 bases from V and 1 from J, leaving 9 bases between them. DNA of the CDR3: TGTGCCATCAGTGAGCCGGCGGAATCCTACGAGCAGTACTTC. Translating it yields CAISEPAESYEQYF.

The chain carries TRBV9 and TRBJ2-2, with 11 bases matching TRBD2. V was pared by 4 bases and J by 2 bases, with 7 bases of the junction left unmatched. The CDR3 has 17 amino acids. Germline assignment: CDR1 SGDLS and CDR2 YYNGEE. The CDR3 here is CASSPTGLAGNTGELFF. In DNA, the CDR3 is TGTGCCAGCAGCCCCACCGGACTAGCGGGCAACACCGGGGAGCTGTTTTTT.